This entry features one TCR beta chain sequence. Unmatched junction bases numbered 4, after V lost 4 bases and J lost 5 bases. Per germline, CDR1 SGHVS and CDR2 FQNEAQ. This CDR3 has 13 amino acids. This entry belongs to a study of T cell changes during pregnancy in multiple sclerosis. Clones were sequenced by immunoSEQ multiplex PCR, and TCRdb holds only the in-frame ones, with some missing. The data show about 38,000 clones, roughly 90% seen once. The sample consisted of CD4+ T cells from peripheral blood mononuclear cells, taken before pregnancy. The chain carries TRBV7-8 and TRBJ2-5; 7 bases agree with TRBD1. This clonotype was sampled from a female donor with multiple sclerosis, enrolled in a pregnancy study. For the CDR3, the DNA is TGTGCCAGCAGCTCGACAGGGATCGAGACCCAGTACTTC. It codes for CASSSTGIETQYF.